This T cell receptor beta chain was sequenced for a study of technical replicates of blood from a few donors. V gave up 0 bases and J gave up 5 bases, with 9 bases separating them. Germline loops: CDR1 SGHDT, CDR2 YYEEEE. This CDR3 spans 13 amino acids. In its sample, this clone was seen a few times. Method: immunoSEQ multiplex PCR; TCRdb's copy keeps in-frame clones and lacks some. The data contain over 65,000 clones, over 85% of them singletons. The chain carries TRBV5-6 and TRBJ2-7; no firm D call. The sample comprised T cells isolated from PBMCs. The TCR originated in a human donor in good health. The CDR3 region has the DNA TGTGCCAGCAGCTTGGCGGGTCCAAACGAGCAGTACTTC. This encodes CASSLAGPNEQYF.